The sample holds many counts of the clone carrying this T cell receptor beta chain. Its antigen is not known. Both TCR beta VDJ combination and CDR3 sequence profiling were carried out. Genomic DNA was the template for this profiling. TCRdb passed the reads through MiXCR, listing each CDR3 protein once. The repertoire consists of around 180,000 distinct CDR3 sequences, with 45% to 60% occurring once and the leading ten covering roughly 13%. V was cut by 3 bases and J by 3 bases, with 9 bases left in between. The CDR3 consists of 12 residues. From germline, CDR1 is DFQATT and CDR2 SNEGSKA (reference sequence). This record belongs to a study of CD8+CD57+ T cells in acquired aplastic anemia. Study as a whole: Mean DNA quantity obtained from sorted CD4+ and CD8+ cells was around 3.2 ug. Study results and caveats: Controls did not differ significantly from patients in CD8+ Simpson's diversity. Patients had roughly 29 CD8+ CDR3 sequences in common with controls (the shared set).

Sequencing was done on patients that had shown CD8+CD57+ cell expansion by flow cytometry. Patients were treatment-naive when blood was sampled. The sequenced sample consisted of sorted CD4+, CD8+, or CD8+CD57+ T cells (not recorded which) from PBMCs. The clonotype originates from a human donor with aplastic anemia. The V and J genes are TRBV20-1 and TRBJ2-7; unclear D gene. The DNA for the CDR3 is TGCAGTGCTAGTAGGCGGAGCTACGAGCAGTACTTC. This gives the protein CSASRRSYEQYF.